Given below is one TCR beta chain in context. This clonotype showed up just a few times. The clone's antigen remains unknown. Per-base qualities were not stored, and no clone one base away is much larger. A case-control design nested within a healthcare worker cohort in London, UK, was used, with weekly nasopharyngeal swab PCR tests and blood sampling performed. Healthcare workers were recruited between 23 and 31 March 2020, during the week of the UK lockdown, and were followed weekly for up to about 16 weeks. These data come from a study of early T cells in non-severe SARS-CoV-2 infection (dated by TCRdb to the early 2020s). A note on the overall study: Because TCR sequencing relied on bulk RNA taken from unsorted whole blood, pairing of alpha and beta chains was not possible. Broad study findings and their caveats: VDJdb matching was skewed toward anti-spike CD8 responses and likely underestimated virus-specific expansions by missing private and CD4 specificities.

CDR1 and CDR2, per the germline V gene, are SGHDT and YYEEEE. V and J lose 1 base and 4 bases, and a span of 14 bases separates them. The CDR3, from cysteine to phenylalanine, totals 15 residues. CDR3 DNA only is kept here, 45 bases in frame from base 1. The library was built by means of 5' RACE. Instrument used: NextSeq 500. To correct for sequencing error and PCR bias, the TCR library protocol tagged individual cDNA molecules with unique molecular identifiers. Both TCR alpha and beta chains were sequenced, and tight co-correlation was observed between alpha and beta sequence abundances in each sample. From the authors' description of their analysis: V gene, J gene and CDR3 annotation of TCR sequences was performed with Decombinator V4. TCRs were defined as expanded if a significant change between any two time points was detected under a Poisson model with p below 0.0001. TCR abundances were normalised to the total number of TCRs sequenced per sample and expressed as counts per million. TRAV1-2 paired with TRAJ12, TRAJ20 or TRAJ33 defined MAIT TCRs, while TRAV10 paired with TRAJ18 defined iNKT TCRs. A search of VDJdb, accessed on 1 November 2021, was run for TCRs annotated to CMV, EBV and SARS-CoV-2, with TCRs annotated for multiple antigens excluded. TCRdb trimmed the raw reads at Q25, called clones with MiXCR and kept productive beta chains. Each CDR3 protein appears once, grouped with its most common genes and DNA. The V and J calls come from TCRdb's annotation, not from the publication. This sample comprises fewer than 85,000 distinct CDR3 sequences, around a sixth of them detected only once. 12% of the sample comes from the top ten.

Sequencing input: whole blood. The receptor chain draws on TRBV5-6 and TRBJ1-2, with the identity of the D gene unclear. The source is an adult who was a healthcare worker with PCR-confirmed SARS-CoV-2 infection or an uninfected control (not recorded which). The DNA sequence is given as TGTGCCAGCAGCTTGTACCCCCCCACAGCCTATGGCTACACCTTC. Protein translation: CASSLYPPTAYGYTF.